The 30 T cell receptor beta chains listed next were all sequenced from one sample in a study of tumor-infiltrating lymphocytes in primary liver carcinoma (dated 2017 in TCRdb). The instrument given in TCRdb is Illumina HiSeq 2500. A constant-region primer and ProtoScript II reverse transcriptase were used to reverse-transcribe TCRbeta-specific cDNA from about 500 ng total RNA. The TCRbeta libraries were prepared through three rounds of nested multiplex PCR following a slightly modified ARM-PCR procedure. The first two PCR rounds used multiplex TRBV1-TRBV30 forward primers with a Cbeta reverse primer, each for 10 to 11 cycles. The raw public data were reprocessed by TCRdb itself: fastp quality trimming at Q25, MiXCR clonotype calling, in-frame beta chains only. Rows with one shared CDR3 protein collapse into an entry with the most common genes and DNA. Across this sample there are 75,000 to 90,000 distinct CDR3 sequences, with 72% seen only once. Roughly 21% of the sample belongs to the ten largest clones.

Without any cell sorting, total RNA and DNA were co-extracted from about 20-30 mg of bulk tissue using the AllPrep DNA/RNA mini kit. The sample comprised liver tumor tissue from sampling region 1. The cell subset or site label of this sample denotes: tumor region T1, superior pole. The receptors here all came from a man in his forties with primary liver carcinoma and hepatitis B virus infection.

This clonotype was picked up many times. The chain couples TRBV14 to TRBJ2-7; 8 nucleotides align to TRBD1. The V and J ends lost 5 bases and 0 bases, in that order; junction bases with no gene match: 6. CDR1 is SGHDN and CDR2 is FVKESK in the germline V gene. The CDR3 totals 15 residues. The CDR3 bases are TGTGCCAGCAGCTCCCGGGGACAGGACTCCTACGAGCAGTACTTC. Translation gives CASSSRGQDSYEQYF.

This clonotype was observed once. The junction and the germline gene differ at one end; a read error may be behind it. The rearrangement uses TRBV12-3 or TRBV12-4 and TRBJ2-1; TRBD2 aligns across 11 bases. This CDR3 has 18 amino acids. CDR3 amino acids: CASSLYRPGGLADNEQFF. Written as DNA, the CDR3 is TGTGCCAGCAGTTTATACCGTCCAGGGGGACTAGCGGACAATGAGCAGTTCTTT.

There are many counts of this clonotype. The chain joins TRBV24-1 to TRBJ2-1; no definite D call. The CDR3 is 13 residues long. V was pared by 9 bases and J by 5 bases, with 13 bases between. Germline assignment: CDR1 KGHDR and CDR2 SFDVKD. In DNA, the CDR3 is TGTGCCACCGCCCGTGGGTCTAACAATGAGCAGTTCTTC. Translating gives CATARGSNNEQFF.

Points on this clonotype: An end of the junction differs from the germline gene, which may be a read error. The V gene is TRBV11-2, the J gene TRBJ2-1, with 7 positions matching TRBD2. The CDR3 runs 16 residues. Germline loops: CDR1 SGHAT, CDR2 FQNNGV. CDR3 in DNA: TGTGCCAGAAGCTTGGATATCGGACTAGGCACGGGTGAGCAGTTCTTC. It encodes CARSLDIGLGTGEQFF.

With respect to this clonotype: Its ends do not fully match the called genes, so a read error is possible. The V and J genes are TRBV29-1 and TRBJ2-3, with D possibly being TRBD1 (5 bases). Per germline, CDR1 SQVTM and CDR2 ANQGSEA. This CDR3 is 14 amino acids long. CDR3 sequence: CSVRRQGTIDMQYF. The CDR3, as DNA: TGCAGCGTCCGACGGCAGGGTACGATAGATATGCAGTATTTT.

About this clonotype: A junction end diverges from the germline sequence, so it may reflect a read error. The V gene is TRBV11-2, the J gene TRBJ2-1, with D unresolved. Germline loops: CDR1 SGHAT, CDR2 FQNNGV. The CDR3 has 13 residues. CDR3 bases: TGTGCCAGCGGCTTAAATGATGCCTATGGACAGTTCTTC. It specifies CASGLNDAYGQFF.

The CDR3 coding sequence is TGCAGTGCGGTGGACATCATGAACACTGAAGCTTTCTTT. As protein: CSAVDIMNTEAFF. The chain uses TRBV20-1 and TRBJ1-1; weak D call: TRBD1 (5 bases). The V end lost 6 bases, the J end lost 0 bases, and 11 bases lay between the germline ends. CDR3 length: 13 residues. The germline gives CDR1 DFQATT, CDR2 SNEGSKA (reference sequence).

With respect to this clonotype: Mismatch with germline at one junction end may stem from a read error. CDR3 nucleotide sequence: TGTACCAGCGGTACGGGCCAGGCGATCTATGGCTACACCTTC. This codes for CTSGTGQAIYGYTF. This chain connects TRBV12-3 or TRBV12-4 to TRBJ1-2, with unresolved D. This CDR3 has 14 amino acids.

A note on this clonotype: Germline and junction disagree at one end, which may indicate a read error. The chain joins TRBV29-1 to TRBJ1-1, with D possibly being TRBD1 (5 bases). The CDR3 extends over 12 amino acids. Germline V gives CDR1 SQVTM, CDR2 ANQGSEA. The DNA for the CDR3 is TGCAGCGTTGGTGGGGAGGACATTGAAGCCTTCTTT. It encodes CSVGGEDIEAFF.

Concerning this clonotype itself: A much larger clone lies one base from this, so it may be a read error. This chain joins TRBV28 and TRBJ2-3; 7 bases fit TRBD1. From germline, CDR1 is MDHEN and CDR2 SYDVKM. The CDR3 extends over 14 amino acids. The CDR3: CVISEGAHTDTQYF. CDR3 DNA: TGTGTCATTTCCGAGGGGGCACACACAGATACGCAGTATTTT.

This clonotype has ten or more counts. The V and J genes are TRBV5-1 and TRBJ2-4; no clear D. The CDR3 covers 14 residues. V dropped 0 bases and J dropped 5 bases, with 9 bases sitting between them. Germline V gene sequence: CDR1 SGHRS, CDR2 YFSETQ. In DNA form, the CDR3 reads TGCGCCAGCAGCTTGGGGAGTCTAGAAAACATTCAGTACTTC. Translated: CASSLGSLENIQYF.

Comments on this clonotype: The missing conserved phenylalanine or tryptophan at the end of this CDR3 makes a read error likely. The CDR3 DNA sequence: TGTGTCACGGGACAGGGGAACGCCGGGGAGCTGTTTTGT. Amino acid sequence: CVTGQGNAGELFC. The chain employs TRBV11-2 and TRBJ2-2; 10 bases are shared with TRBD1. Germline V gives CDR1 SGHAT, CDR2 FQNNGV. The CDR3 covers 13 residues.

The table lists this clonotype with a count of one. The chain is built from TRBV29-1 and TRBJ2-5; D may be TRBD2 (5 bases). CDR1 is SQVTM and CDR2 is ANQGSEA in the germline V gene. CDR3 length: 12 residues. The CDR3 DNA sequence: TGCAGGGTTTGGGGAGCCGCGGAGACCCAGTACTTC. This gives the protein CRVWGAAETQYF.

This clonotype was seen many times. The chain links TRBV29-1 to TRBJ2-3; TRBD2 agrees at 7 bases. V was clipped by 4 bases and J by 2 bases; unmatched bases: 9. The germline gives CDR1 SQVTM, CDR2 ANQGSEA. CDR3 length equals 15 residues. The CDR3 sequence: CSVVNIGTNTDTQYF. In DNA form, the CDR3 reads TGCAGCGTTGTAAATATCGGGACTAACACAGATACGCAGTATTTT.

This clonotype was observed a few times. One junction end does not reproduce the germline sequence, and a read error may be involved. This sequence joins TRBV12-3 or TRBV12-4 and TRBJ1-2; 8 bases agree with TRBD1. The length of the CDR3 is 13 residues. The CDR3 bases are TGTGTCAGCAGTGAAATGACAGGGGCCAGTGACACGTTC. It codes for CVSSEMTGASDTF.

On this clonotype: Mismatch with germline at one junction end may stem from a read error. The chain combines TRBV7-8 with TRBJ2-2, with TRBD2 matching 13 bases. There are 17 residues in the CDR3. Germline assignment: CDR1 SGHVS and CDR2 FQNEAQ. The CDR3 bases are TGTGCCAGCAGCCTTGCCGGGACTAGCGGGAACTCCGGGGAGCTGTTTTTT. Protein sequence: CASSLAGTSGNSGELFF. Drawing the rest from reference TRBV7-8 and TRBJ2-2, the complete variable domain is GAGVSQSPRYKVAKRGQDVALRCDPISGHVSLFWYQQALGQGPEFLTYFQNEAQLDKSGLPSDRFFAERPEGSVSTLKIQRTQQEDSAVYLCASSLAGTSGNSGELFFGEGSRLTVL.

As for this clonotype: One junction end does not reproduce the germline sequence, and a read error may be involved. The chain links TRBV11-2 to TRBJ2-6, with a possible D match to TRBD2 (6 bases). The germline CDR1 and CDR2 sequences are SGHAT and FQNNGV. This CDR3 spans 17 amino acids. The DNA for the CDR3 is TGTGCCAGCACCCTCACTTCCGGGAGCTTTTGGGCCAACGTCCTGACCTTC. This codes for CASTLTSGSFWANVLTF.

This clonotype was seen many times. The chain recombines TRBV5-4 with TRBJ2-3; 13 bases fit TRBD2. The CDR3 is 15 amino acids. Per germline, CDR1 SGHNT and CDR2 YYREEE (reference sequence). After removal of 4 bases from V and 4 bases from J, the junction contained 3 bases not matched to a gene. The CDR3 DNA follows: TGTGCCAGCAGCCGGACTAGCGGGAGTGCAGATACGCAGTATTTT. The encoded protein is CASSRTSGSADTQYF.

The chain employs TRBV12-3 or TRBV12-4 and TRBJ1-2, with D maybe TRBD1 (6 bases). This CDR3 has 14 residues. Trimming removed 6 bases from V and 0 bases from J, with 11 bases in between. The CDR3 nucleotides are TGTGCCAGCAGACTACAGGGCGCTAACTATGGCTACACCTTC. This codes for CASRLQGANYGYTF.

The chain has TRBV4-1 and TRBJ1-6; tentative D call: TRBD1 (6 bases). This CDR3 has 16 residues. CDR1 and CDR2 from the germline V gene are MGHRA and YSYEKL. CDR3 DNA: TGCACCATCAGCCAAGATGGTACCGGACAGAATTCACCCCTCCACTTT. It yields the protein CTISQDGTGQNSPLHF.

The chain uses TRBV19 and TRBJ1-5; a possible D gene is TRBD1 (6 bases). In germline, CDR1 is LNHDA, CDR2 SQIVND (reference sequence). The CDR3 spans 16 residues. Trimming shortened V by 5 bases and J by 3 bases, and 17 bases separated the two germline ends. The CDR3: CASSPLTGGYNQPQHF. The CDR3 DNA sequence: TGTGCCAGTAGTCCACTGACGGGGGGCTACAATCAGCCCCAGCATTTT.

As regards this clonotype: Since no conserved phenylalanine or tryptophan closes the CDR3, a read error is the likely cause. The rearrangement joins TRBV2 to TRBJ2-6, with D perhaps being TRBD1 or TRBD2 (5 bases each). Germline CDR1 SNHLY, CDR2 FYNNEI. The length of the CDR3 is 20 residues. V shed 4 bases and J shed 2 bases, with 24 bases lying between them. CDR3 residues: CASSGKGRLIVPTGANVLTL. Here the CDR3 DNA reads TGTGCCAGCAGTGGAAAGGGACGACTTATTGTTCCAACTGGGGCCAACGTCCTGACTCTC.

Turning to this clonotype: A read error may explain this, as a much larger clone is one base away. This chain connects TRBV28 to TRBJ2-5; a possible D gene is TRBD1 (5 bases). Germline V gene sequence: CDR1 MDHEN, CDR2 SYDVKM. The CDR3 is 15 amino acids. Here the CDR3 DNA reads TGTGCCTGCAGTTTAGGCAGGGTAAACGGGGAGACCCAGTACTTC. It translates to CACSLGRVNGETQYF.

Worth noting for this clonotype: This sequence may be a read error, since a much larger clone differs from it by one base. J is TRBJ2-5 and V is TRBV30; D remains ambiguous. The ends were cut back, 2 bases at V and 0 bases at J, with 10 bases in the middle. In germline, CDR1 is GTSNPN, CDR2 SVGIG (reference sequence). The CDR3 runs 14 residues. The CDR3 DNA reads as TGTGCCTGGAGTATACTTCGCTACCAAGAGACCCAGTACTTC. It specifies CAWSILRYQETQYF.

V and J are TRBV11-2 and TRBJ2-7; D not certain. The germline V and J ends were trimmed by 0 bases and 7 bases, with 10 bases remaining between them. The CDR3 has 13 residues. Germline assignment: CDR1 SGHAT and CDR2 FQNNGV. CDR3 sequence (DNA): TGTGCCAGCAGCTTAGAAAGGTGTGCTGAGCAGTACTTC. The encoded protein is CASSLERCAEQYF.

The gene calls are TRBV6-2 or TRBV6-3 and TRBJ1-2; D not resolved. Germline V gene lookup returns CDR1 MNHEY and CDR2 SVGEGT. The CDR3 runs 13 residues. The CDR3 DNA is TGTGGCAGTAGTTACGACGGTAACTATGGCTACACCTTC. Protein product: CGSSYDGNYGYTF.

This clonotype has ten or more counts. The genes are TRBV30 and TRBJ1-6, with 7 bases matching TRBD1. Per the germline V gene, CDR1 is GTSNPN and CDR2 is SVGIG (reference sequence). The CDR3 contains 13 residues. The junction had 3 bases not matched to a gene; V was cut back by 5 bases and J by 5 bases. This chain's CDR3 is CAWEGQNNSPLHF. CDR3 DNA sequence: TGTGCCTGGGAGGGACAGAATAATTCACCCCTCCACTTT.

On this clonotype: A much larger clone differs from this one at a single base, so this may be a read error. This chain links TRBV30 with TRBJ2-1; D might be TRBD2 (7 bases). Germline values: CDR1 GTSNPN, CDR2 SVGIG (reference sequence). This CDR3 contains 11 residues. V gave up 2 bases and J gave up 16 bases, with 15 bases separating them. The CDR3 reads CAWSRGEGHFF. CDR3 DNA sequence: TGTGCCTGGAGTAGGGGGGAGGGGCACTTCTTC.

Details on this clonotype: Germline and junction disagree at one end, which may indicate a read error. V gene TRBV6-6 combines with J gene TRBJ2-2; TRBD1 matches at 9 bases. Germline loops: CDR1 MNHNY, CDR2 SVGAGI (reference sequence). CDR3 length: 16 residues. The CDR3 sequence is CAGSSSQGAYTGELFF. CDR3 nucleotide sequence: TGTGCCGGCAGCTCCTCACAGGGGGCGTACACCGGGGAACTGTTTTTT.

Turning to this clonotype: The junction departs from germline at one end; a sequencing error may be responsible. This chain joins TRBV12-3 or TRBV12-4 and TRBJ2-1, with TRBD2 matching over 7 bases. The CDR3 length is 17 residues. The DNA for the CDR3 is TGTGCCGGCAGTTTAAAGGCTTGCGGGAGCTCCTACAATGAGCAGTTCTTC. It encodes CAGSLKACGSSYNEQFF.